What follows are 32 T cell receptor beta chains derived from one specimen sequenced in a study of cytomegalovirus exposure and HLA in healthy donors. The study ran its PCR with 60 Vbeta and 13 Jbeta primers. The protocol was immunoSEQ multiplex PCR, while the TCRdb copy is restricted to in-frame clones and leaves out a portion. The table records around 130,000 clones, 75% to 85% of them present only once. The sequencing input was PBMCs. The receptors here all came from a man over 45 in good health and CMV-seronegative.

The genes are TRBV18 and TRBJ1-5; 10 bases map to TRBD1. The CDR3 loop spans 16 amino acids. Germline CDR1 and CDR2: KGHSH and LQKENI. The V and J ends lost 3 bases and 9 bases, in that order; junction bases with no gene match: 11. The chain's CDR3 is CASSPAGQGFLWPQHF. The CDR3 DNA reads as TGTGCCAGCTCACCGGCGGGACAGGGGTTCCTCTGGCCCCAGCATTTT.

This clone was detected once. CDR3 sequence (DNA): TGTGCCAGCAGCGCGTCGACAGGGAACTATGGCTACACCTTC. Residues: CASSASTGNYGYTF. V gene TRBV9 combines with J gene TRBJ1-2; 7 bases map to TRBD1. Trimming took 3 bases from V and 2 from J; bases not matched to a gene: 4. Germline V gene data show CDR1 as SGDLS and CDR2 as YYNGEE. This CDR3 has 14 residues. Filled out from reference TRBV9 and TRBJ1-2, the complete variable domain reads DSGVTQTPKHLITATGQRVTLRCSPRSGDLSVYWYQQSLDQGLQFLIQYYNGEERAKGNILERFSAQQFPDLHSELNLSSLELGDSALYFCASSASTGNYGYTFGSGTRLTVV.

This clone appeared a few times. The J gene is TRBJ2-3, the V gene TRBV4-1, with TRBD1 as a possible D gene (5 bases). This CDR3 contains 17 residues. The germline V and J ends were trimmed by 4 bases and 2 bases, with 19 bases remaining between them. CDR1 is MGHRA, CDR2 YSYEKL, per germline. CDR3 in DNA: TGCGCCAGCAGCCCATCCTGGGTGGGGCCCCTCACAGATACGCAGTATTTT. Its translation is CASSPSWVGPLTDTQYF.

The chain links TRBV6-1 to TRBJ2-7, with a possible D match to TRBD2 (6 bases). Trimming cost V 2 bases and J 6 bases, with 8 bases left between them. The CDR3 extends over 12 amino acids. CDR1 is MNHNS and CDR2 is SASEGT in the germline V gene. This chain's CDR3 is CASSETSLEQYF. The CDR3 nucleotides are TGTGCCAGCAGTGAAACTAGCCTCGAGCAGTACTTC.

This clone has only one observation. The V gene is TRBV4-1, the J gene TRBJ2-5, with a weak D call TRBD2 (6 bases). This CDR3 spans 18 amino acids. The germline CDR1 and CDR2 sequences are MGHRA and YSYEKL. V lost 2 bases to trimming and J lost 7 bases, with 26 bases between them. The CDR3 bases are TGCGCCAGCAGCCAAACAATCTCAGGTTGGGGGGTTTATGGGACCCAGTACTTC. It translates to CASSQTISGWGVYGTQYF.

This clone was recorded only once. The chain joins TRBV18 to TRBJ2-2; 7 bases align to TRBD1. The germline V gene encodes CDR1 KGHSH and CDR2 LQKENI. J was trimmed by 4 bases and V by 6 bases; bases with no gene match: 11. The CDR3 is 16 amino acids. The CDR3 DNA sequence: TGTGCCAGCTCGCCATCCAGGGGGATAGGCACCGGGGAGCTGTTTTTT. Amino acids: CASSPSRGIGTGELFF. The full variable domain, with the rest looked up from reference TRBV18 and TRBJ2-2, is NAGVMQNPRHLVRRRGQEARLRCSPMKGHSHVYWYRQLPEEGLKFMVYLQKENIIDESGMPKERFSAEFPKEGPSILRIQQVVRGDSAAYFCASSPSRGIGTGELFFGEGSRLTVL.

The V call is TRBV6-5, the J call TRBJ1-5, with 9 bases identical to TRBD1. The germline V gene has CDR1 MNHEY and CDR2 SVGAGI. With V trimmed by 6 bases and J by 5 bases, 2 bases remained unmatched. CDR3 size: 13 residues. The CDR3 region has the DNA TGTGCCAGCAGCTGGACAGGGGATCAGCCCCAGCATTTT. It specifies CASSWTGDQPQHF.

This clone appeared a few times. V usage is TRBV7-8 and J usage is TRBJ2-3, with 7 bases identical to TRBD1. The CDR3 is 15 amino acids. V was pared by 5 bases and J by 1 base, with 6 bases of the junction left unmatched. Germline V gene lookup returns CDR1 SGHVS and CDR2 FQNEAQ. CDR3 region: CASSRSGQRTDTQYF. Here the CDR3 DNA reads TGTGCCAGCAGCCGATCGGGACAGCGCACAGATACGCAGTATTTT.

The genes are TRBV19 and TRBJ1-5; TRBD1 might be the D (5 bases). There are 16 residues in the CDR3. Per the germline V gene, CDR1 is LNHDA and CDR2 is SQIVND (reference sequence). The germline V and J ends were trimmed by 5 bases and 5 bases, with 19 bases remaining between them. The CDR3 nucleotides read TGTGCCAGTAGTCCGATCCTGACAGCCAGCTATCAGCCCCAGCATTTT. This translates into CASSPILTASYQPQHF.

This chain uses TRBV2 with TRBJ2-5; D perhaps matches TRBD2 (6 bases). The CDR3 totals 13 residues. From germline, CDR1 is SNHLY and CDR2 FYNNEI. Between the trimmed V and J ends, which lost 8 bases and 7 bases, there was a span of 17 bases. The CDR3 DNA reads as TGTGCCAGCGGGACTCGGCAGGGAAGGACCCAGTACTTC. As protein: CASGTRQGRTQYF.

The CDR3 loop is CASSPLWGGVETQYF. The CDR3 coding sequence is TGTGCCAGCAGTCCCTTGTGGGGGGGGGTCGAGACCCAGTACTTC. V gene TRBV27 combines with J gene TRBJ2-5, with 7 bases that match TRBD2. V lost 5 bases, J lost 5 bases, and 11 bases stayed unmatched. From germline, CDR1 is MNHEY and CDR2 SMNVEV (reference sequence). This CDR3 has 15 residues.

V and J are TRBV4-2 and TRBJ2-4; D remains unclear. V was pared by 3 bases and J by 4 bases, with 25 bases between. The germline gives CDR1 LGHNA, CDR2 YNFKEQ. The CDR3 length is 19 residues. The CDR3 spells CASSQPRWAGRNSKNIQYF. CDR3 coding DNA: TGTGCCAGCAGCCAGCCCCGTTGGGCAGGAAGAAATTCTAAAAACATTCAGTACTTC.

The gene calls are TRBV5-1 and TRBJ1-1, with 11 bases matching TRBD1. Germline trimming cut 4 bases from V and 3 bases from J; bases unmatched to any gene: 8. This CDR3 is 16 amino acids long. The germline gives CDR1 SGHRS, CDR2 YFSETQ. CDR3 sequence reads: CASSHRTGGRDTEAFF. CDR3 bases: TGCGCCAGCAGCCACAGGACAGGGGGCAGAGACACTGAAGCTTTCTTT.

CDR3 amino acids: CASSQLPGGGSDTQYF. Here the CDR3 DNA reads TGTGCCAGCAGCCAACTTCCGGGTGGTGGGTCAGATACGCAGTATTTT. The chain links TRBV14 to TRBJ2-3; no reliable D call. The CDR3 has 16 residues. Trimming took off 2 bases at V and 4 bases at J, with 16 bases between the two ends. In germline, CDR1 is SGHDN, CDR2 FVKESK. Drawing the rest from reference TRBV14 and TRBJ2-3, the complete variable domain is EAGVTQFPSHSVIEKGQTVTLRCDPISGHDNLYWYRRVMGKEIKFLLHFVKESKQDESGMPNNRFLAERTGGTYSTLKVQPAELEDSGVYFCASSQLPGGGSDTQYFGPGTRLTVL.

CDR3 sequence reads: CASSEWQVTYNEQFF. In DNA, the CDR3 is TGTGCCAGCAGCGAATGGCAGGTGACATACAATGAGCAGTTCTTC. J is TRBJ2-1 and V is TRBV11-3; the D is unclear. Between the trimmed V and J ends, which lost 5 bases and 4 bases, there was a span of 15 bases. The CDR3 is made up of 15 amino acids. CDR1 and CDR2 from the germline V gene are SGHNT and YENEEA.

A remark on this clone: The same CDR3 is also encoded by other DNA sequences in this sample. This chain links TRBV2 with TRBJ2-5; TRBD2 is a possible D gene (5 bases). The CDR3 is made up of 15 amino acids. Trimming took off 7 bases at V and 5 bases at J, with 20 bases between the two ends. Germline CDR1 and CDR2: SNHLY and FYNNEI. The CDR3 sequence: CASNSEGIPAETQYF. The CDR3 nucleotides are TGTGCCAGCAATTCTGAGGGTATACCAGCGGAGACCCAGTACTTC.

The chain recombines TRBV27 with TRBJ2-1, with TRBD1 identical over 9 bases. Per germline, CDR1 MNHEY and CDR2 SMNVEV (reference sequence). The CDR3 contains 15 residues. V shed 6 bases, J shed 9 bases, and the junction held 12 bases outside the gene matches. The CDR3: CASSFTTGGKGEQFF. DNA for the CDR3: TGTGCCAGCAGCTTTACTACAGGGGGCAAAGGTGAGCAGTTCTTC.

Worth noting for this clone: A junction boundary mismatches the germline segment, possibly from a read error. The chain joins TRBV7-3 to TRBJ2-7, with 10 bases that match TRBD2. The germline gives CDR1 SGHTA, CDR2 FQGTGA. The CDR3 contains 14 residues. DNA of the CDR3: TGTGCCAGCAGCATAACTAGCGGGGCTTACGAGCAGTACTTC. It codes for CASSITSGAYEQYF. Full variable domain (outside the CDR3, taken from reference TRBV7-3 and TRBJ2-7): GAGVSQTPSNKVTEKGKYVELRCDPISGHTALYWYRQSLGQGPEFLIYFQGTGAADDSGLPNDRFFAVRPEGSVSTLKIQRTERGDSAVYLCASSITSGAYEQYFGPGTRLTVT.

The CDR3 is CASSPGLADPNTGELFF. In nucleotides, the CDR3 is TGCGCCAGCAGCCCAGGACTAGCGGACCCGAACACCGGGGAGCTGTTTTTT. This sequence joins TRBV5-1 and TRBJ2-2; 10 positions agree with TRBD2. The CDR3 runs to 17 residues. Germline V gene sequence: CDR1 SGHRS, CDR2 YFSETQ. After removal of 4 bases from V and 0 bases from J, the junction contained 6 bases not matched to a gene.

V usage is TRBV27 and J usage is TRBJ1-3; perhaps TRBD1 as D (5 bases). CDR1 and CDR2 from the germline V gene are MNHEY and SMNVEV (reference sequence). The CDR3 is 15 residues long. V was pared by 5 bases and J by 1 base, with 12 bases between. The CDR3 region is CASSLLGGSGNTIYF. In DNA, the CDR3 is TGTGCCAGCAGTCTCCTCGGGGGTTCTGGAAACACCATATATTTT.

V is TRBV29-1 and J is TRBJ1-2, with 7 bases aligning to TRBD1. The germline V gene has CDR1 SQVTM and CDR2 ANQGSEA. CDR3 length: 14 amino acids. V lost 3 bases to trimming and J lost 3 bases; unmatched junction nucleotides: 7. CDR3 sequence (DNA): TGCAGCGTTGATGTCGGCAGGGGGTACTATGGCTACACCTTC. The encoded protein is CSVDVGRGYYGYTF.

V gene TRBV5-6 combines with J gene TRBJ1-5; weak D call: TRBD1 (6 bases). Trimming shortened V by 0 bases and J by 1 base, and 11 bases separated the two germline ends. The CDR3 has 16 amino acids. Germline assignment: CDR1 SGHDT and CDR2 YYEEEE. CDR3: CASSLGTGWSNQPQHF. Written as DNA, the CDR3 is TGTGCCAGCAGCTTGGGAACAGGGTGGAGCAATCAGCCCCAGCATTTT.

CDR3 nucleotides: TGTGCCAGCAGCTCCGGAGTTGGGGGCTACACCTTC. Protein sequence: CASSSGVGGYTF. This chain joins TRBV7-9 and TRBJ1-2; D remains unclear. The CDR3 has 12 amino acids. Trimming took 4 bases from V and 8 from J, leaving 11 bases between them. Germline CDR1 is SEHNR and CDR2 is FQNEAQ (reference sequence).

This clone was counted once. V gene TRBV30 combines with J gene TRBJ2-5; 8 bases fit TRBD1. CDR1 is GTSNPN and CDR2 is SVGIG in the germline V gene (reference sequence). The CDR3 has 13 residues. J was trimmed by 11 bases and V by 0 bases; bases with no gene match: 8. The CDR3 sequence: CAWSVRTGFEQYF. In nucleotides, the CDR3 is TGTGCCTGGAGTGTACGGACAGGGTTTGAGCAGTACTTC. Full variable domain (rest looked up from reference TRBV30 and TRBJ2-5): SQTIHQWPATLVQPVGSPLSLECTVEGTSNPNLYWYRQAAGRGLQLLFYSVGIGQISSEVPQNLSASRPQDRQFILSSKKLLLSDSGFYLCAWSVRTGFEQYFGPGTRLLVL.

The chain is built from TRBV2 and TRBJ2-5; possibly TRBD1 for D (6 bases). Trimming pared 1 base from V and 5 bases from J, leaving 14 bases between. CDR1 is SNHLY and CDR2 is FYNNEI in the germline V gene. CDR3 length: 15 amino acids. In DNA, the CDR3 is TGTGCCAGCAGTGAAGTCTCAGGGGTAGGGGAGACCCAGTACTTC. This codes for CASSEVSGVGETQYF.

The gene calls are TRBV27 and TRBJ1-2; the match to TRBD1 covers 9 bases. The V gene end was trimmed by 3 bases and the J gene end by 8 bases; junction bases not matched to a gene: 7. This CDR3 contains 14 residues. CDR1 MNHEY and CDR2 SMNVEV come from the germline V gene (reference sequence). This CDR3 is CASSFEGTGKGYTF. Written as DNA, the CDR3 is TGTGCCAGCAGTTTCGAGGGGACAGGGAAAGGCTACACCTTC.

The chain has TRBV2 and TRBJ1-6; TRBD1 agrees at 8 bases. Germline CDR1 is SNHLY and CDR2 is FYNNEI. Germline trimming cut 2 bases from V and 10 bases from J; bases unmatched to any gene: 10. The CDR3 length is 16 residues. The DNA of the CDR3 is TGTGCCAGCAGTGAAAGGATGGACAGGGACCGCTCACCCCTCCACTTT. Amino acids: CASSERMDRDRSPLHF. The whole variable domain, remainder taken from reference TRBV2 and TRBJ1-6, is EPEVTQTPSHQVTQMGQEVILRCVPISNHLYFYWYRQILGQKVEFLVSFYNNEISEKSEIFDDQFSVERPDGSNFTLKIRSTKLEDSAMYFCASSERMDRDRSPLHFGNGTRLTVT.

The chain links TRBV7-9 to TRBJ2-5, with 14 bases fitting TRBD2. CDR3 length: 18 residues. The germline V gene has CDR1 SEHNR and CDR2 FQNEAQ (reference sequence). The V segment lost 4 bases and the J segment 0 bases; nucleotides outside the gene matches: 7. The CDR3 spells CASSSGLAGGLYQETQYF. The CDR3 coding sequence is TGTGCCAGCAGCTCCGGACTAGCGGGGGGACTGTACCAAGAGACCCAGTACTTC.

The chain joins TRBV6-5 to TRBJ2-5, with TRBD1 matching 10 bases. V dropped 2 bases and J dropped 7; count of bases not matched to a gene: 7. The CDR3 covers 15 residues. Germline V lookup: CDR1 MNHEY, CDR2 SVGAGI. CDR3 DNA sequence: TGTGCCAGCAGTTACCGGGACAGGGGAAGATTGACCCAGTACTTC. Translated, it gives CASSYRDRGRLTQYF.

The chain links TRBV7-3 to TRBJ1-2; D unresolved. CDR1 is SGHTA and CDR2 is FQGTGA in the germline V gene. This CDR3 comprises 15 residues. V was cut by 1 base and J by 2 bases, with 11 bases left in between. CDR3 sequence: CASSLKPGRNYGYTF. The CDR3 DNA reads TGTGCCAGCAGCTTAAAACCGGGGAGGAACTATGGCTACACCTTC.

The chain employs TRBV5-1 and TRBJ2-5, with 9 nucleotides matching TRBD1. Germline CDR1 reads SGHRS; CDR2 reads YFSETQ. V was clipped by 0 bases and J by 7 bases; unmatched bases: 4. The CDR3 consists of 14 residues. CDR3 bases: TGCGCCAGCAGCTTGGACAGGGGGCATGGGACCCAGTACTTC. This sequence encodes CASSLDRGHGTQYF.

CDR3 residues: CASSTPRTGDYNEQFF. CDR3 nucleotide sequence: TGTGCCAGTAGTACCCCCAGGACAGGGGATTACAATGAGCAGTTCTTC. The chain links TRBV19 to TRBJ2-1, with 9 bases aligning to TRBD1. This CDR3 is 16 amino acids long. Trimming at V came to 4 bases and at J to 4 bases, leaving 8 bases not matched to a gene. The germline gives CDR1 LNHDA, CDR2 SQIVND (reference sequence).